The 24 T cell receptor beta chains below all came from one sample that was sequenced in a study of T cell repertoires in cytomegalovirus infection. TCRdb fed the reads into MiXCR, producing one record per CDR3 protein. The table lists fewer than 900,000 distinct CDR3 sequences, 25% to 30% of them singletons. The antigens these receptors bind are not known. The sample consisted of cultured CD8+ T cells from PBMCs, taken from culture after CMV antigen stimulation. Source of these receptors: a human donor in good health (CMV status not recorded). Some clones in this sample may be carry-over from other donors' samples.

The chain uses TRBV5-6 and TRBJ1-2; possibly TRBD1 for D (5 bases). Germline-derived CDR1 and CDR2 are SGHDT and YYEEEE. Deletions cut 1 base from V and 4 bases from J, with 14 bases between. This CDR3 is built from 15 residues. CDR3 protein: CASSLLGEGAYGYTF. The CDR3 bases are TGTGCCAGCAGCTTGTTAGGAGAAGGGGCCTATGGCTACACCTTC.

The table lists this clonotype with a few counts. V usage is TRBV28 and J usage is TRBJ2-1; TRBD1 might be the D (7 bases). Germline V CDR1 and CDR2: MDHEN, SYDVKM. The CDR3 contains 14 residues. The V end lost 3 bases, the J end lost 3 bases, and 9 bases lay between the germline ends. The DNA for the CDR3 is TGTGCCAGCAGTTTCAGGGGGGTCTACAATGAGCAGTTCTTC. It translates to CASSFRGVYNEQFF.

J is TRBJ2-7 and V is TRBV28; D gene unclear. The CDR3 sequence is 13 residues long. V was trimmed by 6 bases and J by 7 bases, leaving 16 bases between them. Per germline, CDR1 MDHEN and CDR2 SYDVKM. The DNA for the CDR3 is TGTGCCAGCAGCCTAGGGCTTCGGAAAGAGCAGTACGTC. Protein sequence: CASSLGLRKEQYV.

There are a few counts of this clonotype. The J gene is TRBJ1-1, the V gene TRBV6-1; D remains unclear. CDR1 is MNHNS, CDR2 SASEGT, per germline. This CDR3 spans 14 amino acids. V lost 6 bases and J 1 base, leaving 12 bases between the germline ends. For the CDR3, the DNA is TGTGCCAGCAGATTGGCTTATGAGAACACTGAAGCTTTCTTT. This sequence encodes CASRLAYENTEAFF.

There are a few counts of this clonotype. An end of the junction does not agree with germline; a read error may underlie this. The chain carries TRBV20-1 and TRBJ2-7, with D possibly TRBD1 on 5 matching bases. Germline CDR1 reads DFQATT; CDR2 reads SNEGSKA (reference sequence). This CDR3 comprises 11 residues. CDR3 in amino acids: CSAPGPNEQYF. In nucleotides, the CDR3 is TGCAGTGCTCCAGGGCCTAACGAACAGTACTTC.

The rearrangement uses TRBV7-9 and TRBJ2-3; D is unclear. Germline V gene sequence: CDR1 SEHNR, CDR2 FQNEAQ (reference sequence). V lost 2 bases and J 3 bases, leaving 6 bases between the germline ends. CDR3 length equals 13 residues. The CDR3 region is CASSLKQTDTQYF. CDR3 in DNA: TGTGCCAGCAGCTTAAAACAGACAGATACGCAGTATTTT.

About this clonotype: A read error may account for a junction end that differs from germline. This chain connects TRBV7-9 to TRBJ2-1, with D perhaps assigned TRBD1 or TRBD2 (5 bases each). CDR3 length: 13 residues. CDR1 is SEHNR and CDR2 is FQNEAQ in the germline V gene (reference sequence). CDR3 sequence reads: CASSFRGYNEHFF. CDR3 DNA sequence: TGTGCCAGCAGCTTCCGGGGCTACAATGAGCATTTCTTC.

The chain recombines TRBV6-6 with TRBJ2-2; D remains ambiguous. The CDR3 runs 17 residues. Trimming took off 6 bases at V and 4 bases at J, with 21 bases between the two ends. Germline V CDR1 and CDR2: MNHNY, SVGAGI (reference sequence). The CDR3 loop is CASSSNQPYLATGELFF. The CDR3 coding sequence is TGTGCCAGCAGCTCCAACCAGCCGTACCTCGCCACCGGGGAGCTGTTTTTT.

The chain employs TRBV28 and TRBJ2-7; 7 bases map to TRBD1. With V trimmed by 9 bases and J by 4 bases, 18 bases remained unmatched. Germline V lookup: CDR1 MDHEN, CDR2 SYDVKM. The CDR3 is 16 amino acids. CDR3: CASSGRTGALFYEQYV. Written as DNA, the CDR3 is TGTGCCAGTAGTGGCCGAACAGGGGCGTTATTTTACGAGCAGTACGTC.

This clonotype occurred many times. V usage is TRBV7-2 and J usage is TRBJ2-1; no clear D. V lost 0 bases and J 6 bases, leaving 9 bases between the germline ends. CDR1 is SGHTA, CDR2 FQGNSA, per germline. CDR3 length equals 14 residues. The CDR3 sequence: CASSLASRPNEQFF. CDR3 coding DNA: TGTGCCAGCAGCTTAGCGAGCAGGCCCAATGAGCAGTTCTTC.

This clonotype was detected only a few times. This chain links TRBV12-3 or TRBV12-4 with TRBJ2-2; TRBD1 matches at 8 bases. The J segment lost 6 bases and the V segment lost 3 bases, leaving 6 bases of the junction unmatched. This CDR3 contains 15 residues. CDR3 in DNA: TGTGCCAGCAGTTTGGGTCAGGGGGCATCCGGGGAGCTGTTTTTT. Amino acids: CASSLGQGASGELFF.

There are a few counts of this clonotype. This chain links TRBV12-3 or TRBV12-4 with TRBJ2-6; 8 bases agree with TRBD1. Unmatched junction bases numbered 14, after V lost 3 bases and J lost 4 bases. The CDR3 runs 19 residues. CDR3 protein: CASSFVVDRVELGANVLTF. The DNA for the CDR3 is TGTGCCAGCAGTTTCGTAGTGGACAGGGTGGAATTGGGGGCCAACGTCCTGACTTTC.

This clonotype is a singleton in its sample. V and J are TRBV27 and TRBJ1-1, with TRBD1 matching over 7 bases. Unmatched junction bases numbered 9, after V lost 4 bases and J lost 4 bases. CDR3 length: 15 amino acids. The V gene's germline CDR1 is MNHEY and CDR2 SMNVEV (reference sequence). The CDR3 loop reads CASSSPRRGFTEAFF. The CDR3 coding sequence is TGTGCCAGCAGTTCCCCTCGCAGGGGGTTCACTGAAGCTTTCTTT.

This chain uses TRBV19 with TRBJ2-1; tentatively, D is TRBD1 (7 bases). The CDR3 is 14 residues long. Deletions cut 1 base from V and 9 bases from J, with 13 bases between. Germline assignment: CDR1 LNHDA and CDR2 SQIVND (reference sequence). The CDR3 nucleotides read TGTGCCAGTAGTATAGTTGGAGGGGGCAGTGAGCAGTTCTTC. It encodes CASSIVGGGSEQFF.

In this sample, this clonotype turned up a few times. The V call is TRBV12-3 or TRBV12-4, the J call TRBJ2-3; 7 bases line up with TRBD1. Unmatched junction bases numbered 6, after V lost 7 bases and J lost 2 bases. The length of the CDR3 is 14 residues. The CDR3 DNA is TGTGCCAGCACATCAGGGGGATTCACAGATACGCAGTATTTT. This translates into CASTSGGFTDTQYF.

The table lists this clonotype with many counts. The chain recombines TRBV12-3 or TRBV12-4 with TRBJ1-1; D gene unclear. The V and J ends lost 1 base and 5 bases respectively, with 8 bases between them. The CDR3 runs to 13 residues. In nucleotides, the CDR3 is TGTGCCAGCAGTTTAGACGTGGGGACTGAAGCTTTCTTT. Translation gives CASSLDVGTEAFF.

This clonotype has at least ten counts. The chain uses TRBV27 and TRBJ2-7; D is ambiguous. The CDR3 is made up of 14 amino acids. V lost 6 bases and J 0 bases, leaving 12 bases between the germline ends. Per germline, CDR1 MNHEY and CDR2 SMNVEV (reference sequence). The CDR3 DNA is TGTGCCAGCAGCAATGGTCTCAGCTCCTACGAGCAGTACTTC. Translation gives CASSNGLSSYEQYF.

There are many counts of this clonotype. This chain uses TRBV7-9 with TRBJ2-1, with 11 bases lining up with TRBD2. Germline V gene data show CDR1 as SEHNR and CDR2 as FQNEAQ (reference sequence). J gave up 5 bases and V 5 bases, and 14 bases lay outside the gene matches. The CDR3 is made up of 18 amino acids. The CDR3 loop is CASSLSTMGTSGNNEQFF. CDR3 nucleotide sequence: TGTGCCAGCAGCCTTTCCACTATGGGGACTAGCGGAAACAATGAGCAGTTCTTC.

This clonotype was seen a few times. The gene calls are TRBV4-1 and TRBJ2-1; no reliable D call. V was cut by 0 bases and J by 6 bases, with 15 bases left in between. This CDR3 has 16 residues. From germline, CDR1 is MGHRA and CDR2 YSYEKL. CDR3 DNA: TGCGCCAGCAGCCAAGAAATCGGGTTACAATTCAATGAGCAGTTCTTC. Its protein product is CASSQEIGLQFNEQFF.

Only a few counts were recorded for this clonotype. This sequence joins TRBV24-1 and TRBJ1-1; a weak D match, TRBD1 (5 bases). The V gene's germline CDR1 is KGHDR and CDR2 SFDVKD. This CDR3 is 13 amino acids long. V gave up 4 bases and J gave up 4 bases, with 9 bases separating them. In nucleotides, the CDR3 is TGTGCCACCAGTGACCCCGGGGGCACTGAAGCTTTCTTT. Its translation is CATSDPGGTEAFF.

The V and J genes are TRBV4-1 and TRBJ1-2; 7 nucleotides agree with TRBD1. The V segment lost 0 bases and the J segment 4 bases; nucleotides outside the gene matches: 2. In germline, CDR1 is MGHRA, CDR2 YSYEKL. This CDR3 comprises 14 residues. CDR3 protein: CASSQEQGTYGYTF. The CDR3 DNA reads TGCGCCAGCAGCCAAGAACAGGGGACCTATGGCTACACCTTC.

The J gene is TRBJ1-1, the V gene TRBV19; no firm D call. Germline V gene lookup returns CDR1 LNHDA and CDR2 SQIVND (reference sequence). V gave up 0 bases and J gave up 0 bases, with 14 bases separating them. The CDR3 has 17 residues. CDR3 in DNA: TGTGCCAGTAGTATAGAGAAAGCTGGTTCCATGAACACTGAAGCTTTCTTT. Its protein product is CASSIEKAGSMNTEAFF.

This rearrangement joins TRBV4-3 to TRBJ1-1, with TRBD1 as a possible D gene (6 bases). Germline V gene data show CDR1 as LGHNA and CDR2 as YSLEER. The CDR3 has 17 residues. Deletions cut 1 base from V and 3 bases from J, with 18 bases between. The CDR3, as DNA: TGCGCCAGCAGCCAAGGGTTACAGGGTTTTAAGGACACTGAAGCTTTCTTT. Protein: CASSQGLQGFKDTEAFF.

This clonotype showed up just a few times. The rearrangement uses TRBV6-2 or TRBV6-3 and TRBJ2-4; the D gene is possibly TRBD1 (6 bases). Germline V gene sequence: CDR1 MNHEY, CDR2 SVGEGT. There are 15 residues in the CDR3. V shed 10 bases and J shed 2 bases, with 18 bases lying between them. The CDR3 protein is CATLRAGASKNIQYF. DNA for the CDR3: TGTGCCACTCTGAGGGCAGGGGCTTCCAAAAACATTCAGTACTTC.